The next 5 T cell receptor beta chains were all read from a single sample in a study of Ad26.COV2.S vaccination and SARS-CoV-2 variants. Treatment indicated: some 20 received Ad26.COV2.S at low or high dose, single or two shots; about 5 received placebo; per-sample allocation not given. Day 63 after the first vaccine or placebo injection was the time point for sampling. Sequencing was performed with immunoSEQ multiplex PCR; in TCRdb, only in-frame clones are kept and a portion is missing. In the table there are about 390,000 clones, approximately 90% of which are singletons. The material was peripheral blood, obtained in a trial of Ad26.COV2.S vaccine versus placebo. These receptors were taken from a person between 18 and 60 years old who received the Ad26.COV2.S COVID-19 vaccine or a placebo.

The V and J genes are TRBV6-5 and TRBJ2-5; D tentatively fits TRBD1 or TRBD2 (7 bases each). The CDR3 is 14 amino acids. Between the trimmed V and J ends, which lost 8 bases and 0 bases, there was a span of 13 bases. CDR1 and CDR2 from the germline V gene are MNHEY and SVGAGI. CDR3 coding DNA: TGTGCCAGCTCAGGGGGGGGGTACCAAGAGACCCAGTACTTC. It codes for CASSGGGYQETQYF.

This clone was seen only once. The J gene is TRBJ2-6, the V gene TRBV5-5; D is uncertain. The CDR3 contains 14 residues. The germline V gene encodes CDR1 SGHKS and CDR2 YYEKEE (reference sequence). V was pared by 4 bases and J by 0 bases, with 5 bases between. In DNA form, the CDR3 reads TGTGCCAGCAGCCCCTACTCTGGGGCCAACGTCCTGACTTTC. It translates to CASSPYSGANVLTF. The whole variable domain, remainder taken from reference TRBV5-5 and TRBJ2-6, is DAGVTQSPTHLIKTRGQQVTLRCSPISGHKSVSWYQQVLGQGPQFIFQYYEKEERGRGNFPDRFSARQFPNYSSELNVNALLLGDSALYLCASSPYSGANVLTFGAGSRLTVL.

J is TRBJ2-7 and V is TRBV7-2; tentatively, D is TRBD2 (6 bases). This CDR3 contains 13 residues. CDR1 SGHTA and CDR2 FQGNSA come from the germline V gene. Trimming cost V 1 base and J 2 bases, with 6 bases left between them. The CDR3 region has the DNA TGTGCCAGCAGCTTAGGGACTACCTACGAGCAGTACTTC. It translates to CASSLGTTYEQYF.

The chain employs TRBV19 and TRBJ2-5; D possibly uses TRBD1 or TRBD2 (6 bases each). CDR3 size: 13 residues. The germline CDR1 and CDR2 sequences are LNHDA and SQIVND (reference sequence). The V end lost 4 bases, the J end lost 7 bases, and 13 bases lay between the germline ends. The CDR3 bases are TGTGCCAGTAGTAAGGGGGGCAGTGGGACCCAGTACTTC. Its translation is CASSKGGSGTQYF.

J is TRBJ1-1 and V is TRBV27; maybe TRBD1 (5 bases). This CDR3 comprises 12 residues. V lost 3 bases to trimming and J lost 6 bases, with 8 bases between them. Germline CDR1 is MNHEY and CDR2 is SMNVEV (reference sequence). Here the CDR3 DNA reads TGTGCCAGCAGTTTTGGGGGGTCTGAAGCTTTCTTT. This sequence encodes CASSFGGSEAFF.